Below, one T cell receptor beta chain is given with its context. This clone has only one observation. The target of this receptor is not known. One base away there is no much larger clone; base qualities are not given. The germline V gene encodes CDR1 SGHVS and CDR2 FQNEAQ. Trimming at the junction amounts to 7 bases on V and 5 bases on J, and the germline ends lie 9 bases apart. The CDR3 measures 12 amino acids from cysteine to phenylalanine. Only the CDR3 DNA is retained, 36 bases long and in frame from the first base. These data belong to a study of Ad26.COV2.S vaccination and SARS-CoV-2 variants (dated by TCRdb to about 2021). Study-level background: Donors in the vaccine arm were drawn from COV1001, a multicentre, randomized, double-blind, placebo-controlled phase I-IIa trial testing Ad26.COV2.S in healthy adults. Ad26.COV2.S was given intramuscularly at 5x10^10 or 1x10^11 viral particles, as a single shot or as two shots 56 days apart. TCRbeta repertoire sequencing served as the tool for gauging how specific and how broad the SARS-CoV-2-reactive T cell receptors were following Ad26.COV2.S vaccination. The TCR-sequenced set comprised around 32 samples: some 19 Ad26.COV2.S vaccine recipients, 5 placebo recipients and 8 SARS-CoV-2 convalescent individuals. Trial participants were randomized into five groups of five: low-dose or high-dose Ad26.COV2.S given once or twice, or placebo on both occasions. Throughout the experiments and outcome assessment, investigators stayed blinded to trial group allocation. The research as a whole found: Higher spike-specific TCR breadth was observed in Ad26.COV2.S recipients than in placebo recipients (P = 0.0014). Vaccine and placebo recipients had comparable non-spike TCR breadth, which fits with the vaccine containing only spike. The authors noted that total T cell responses may have been underestimated by the TCR breadth and depth analyses. Comparing responses between vaccine doses or regimens was not something the study was powered to do. After vaccination, spike-specific CD8+ and CD4+ T cell responses were reported to show substantial breadth.

The sample's treatment or condition, from its label and the paper: some 20 received Ad26.COV2.S at low or high dose, single or two shots; about 5 received placebo; per-sample allocation not given. For vaccine and placebo recipients, repertoires were sequenced using samples collected on day 63 after the first injection. Between 29 July and 7 August 2020, Cohort 1b enrolled around 24 adults aged 18-55 years at one site in Boston, USA. Ad26.COV2.S was a replication-incompetent adenovirus type 26 vector that expressed a prefusion-stabilized SARS-CoV-2 spike protein derived from the original Wuhan strain. The immunoSEQ Assay was used to sequence TCRbeta CDR3 regions. After extraction, genomic DNA underwent amplification by bias-controlled multiplex PCR, followed by high-throughput sequencing. In the paper's pipeline: To quantify the absolute abundance of each unique TCRbeta CDR3 region, sequences were collapsed and filtered. T cell fraction was estimated by normalizing TCRbeta template counts to usable DNA, which was measured by amplifying reference genes present in all nucleated cells. Repertoire TCRs were annotated as SARS-CoV-2-specific when V gene, CDR3 amino acid sequence and J gene were exactly matched to a known reactive TCR set. The reference SARS-CoV-2 TCR set was obtained from MIRA and was filtered for enrichment in COVID-19-positive ImmuneCODE repertoires, whereby public or cross-reactive TCRs were removed. Using the MIRA antigens, annotated TCRs were further analysed by specific ORF or by position within an ORF. Depth was the summed frequency of annotated unique rearrangements, while breadth was defined as annotated unique rearrangements over total unique productive rearrangements. Two-sided Wilcoxon rank-sum tests were used to compare TCR breadth between groups. Imported from immuneACCESS, the table was reduced by TCRdb to in-frame sequences with V and J called. These copies leave out some clones; in studies compared against another copy, an unresolved V gene accounts for under half, and the cause of the remainder is not known. D and trimming were read from the DNA, whereas the V and J calls and clone size are those reported in that table. The sample yields almost 400,000 clones; 70% to 90% were counted once. Clones ranked in the top ten supply approximately 1.9% of the sample.

Specimen: peripheral blood, collected in a trial of Ad26.COV2.S vaccine versus placebo. The receptor chain draws on TRBV7-8 and TRBJ2-1; the D gene cannot be resolved reliably. The sequence derives from a person between 18 and 65 years old who received the Ad26.COV2.S COVID-19 vaccine or a placebo. In nucleotide form, the sequence is TGTGCCAGCACGGGTCGGAACAATGAGCAGTTCTTC. The encoded protein is CASTGRNNEQFF.